The 3 T cell receptor beta chains below were found in one sample sequenced in a study of blood T cell repertoires in COVID-19. The method was immunoSEQ multiplex PCR; TCRdb's version includes in-frame clones alone and lacks a portion of them. This table holds 200,000 to 250,000 clones, under 85% found once. Sequences were obtained from peripheral blood. These receptors came from a woman in her thirties with COVID-19, enrolled during active disease.

This chain joins TRBV13 and TRBJ2-1, with TRBD1 matching 9 bases. The germline gives CDR1 PRHDT, CDR2 FYEKMQ (reference sequence). The V and J ends lost 5 bases and 12 bases, in that order; junction bases with no gene match: 5. The CDR3 loop spans 12 amino acids. The chain's CDR3 is CASSPRQGVQFF. In DNA form, the CDR3 reads TGTGCCAGCAGCCCAAGACAGGGGGTGCAGTTCTTC.

The chain joins TRBV19 to TRBJ2-1; TRBD2 matches at 12 bases. The CDR3 sequence is 17 residues long. Per germline, CDR1 LNHDA and CDR2 SQIVND (reference sequence). Unmatched junction bases numbered 10, after V lost 2 bases and J lost 8 bases. CDR3 sequence: CASSITSGRPITHEQFF. DNA for the CDR3: TGTGCCAGTAGTATAACTAGCGGGAGGCCAATTACCCATGAGCAGTTCTTC. The complete variable domain, with remaining parts taken from reference TRBV19 and TRBJ2-1, reads DGGITQSPKYLFRKEGQNVTLSCEQNLNHDAMYWYRQDPGQGLRLIYYSQIVNDFQKGDIAEGYSVSREKKESFPLTVTSAQKNPTAFYLCASSITSGRPITHEQFFGPGTRLTVL.

The chain uses TRBV11-2 and TRBJ1-1, with D unclear. CDR1 and CDR2 from the germline V gene are SGHAT and FQNNGV. The CDR3 has 13 residues. With 3 bases removed from V and 7 bases from J, the gap between germline ends came to 12 bases. CDR3 sequence (DNA): TGTGCCAGCAGCTTGGCGGCCGGTTATGAAGCTTTCTTT. This gives the protein CASSLAAGYEAFF.